This is a list of T cell receptor beta chains from one sample in a study of control samples from healthy donors and cancer patients. Clones were sequenced by immunoSEQ multiplex PCR, and TCRdb holds only the in-frame ones, with some missing. The repertoire holds approximately 100,000 clones, with roughly 82% as singletons. Sequencing was carried out using blood. The receptors derive from a man aged 60-69 years in good health. Each CDR3 is given with its conserved first and last residue. A D gene is named only where the DNA matches it firmly. For some rows the clone size is stated as once, few or many, or as a class when expanded; others skip it.

size	J	V	D	CDR3	DNA
.	TRBJ1-1	TRBV6-5	TRBD1	CASTPFRTGGTEAFF	TGTGCCAGCACCCCGTTTCGGACAGGGGGCACTGAAGCTTTCTTT
.	TRBJ1-1	TRBV2	.	CASRTVVTEAFF	TGTGCCAGCAGGACGGTAGTCACTGAAGCTTTCTTT
.	TRBJ2-2	TRBV10-1	.	CASSEFGIGAGELFF	TGCGCCAGCAGTGAGTTCGGGATTGGCGCCGGGGAGCTGTTTTTT
.	TRBJ2-7	TRBV6-6	.	CASSYFLGEQYF	TGTGCCAGCAGTTACTTCCTTGGCGAGCAGTACTTC
.	TRBJ2-3	TRBV24-1	TRBD1	CATSAIDRGTDTQYF	TGTGCCACCAGTGCCATTGACAGGGGCACAGATACGCAGTATTTT
few	TRBJ2-5	TRBV6-2/TRBV6-3	.	CASSPVAETQYF	TGTGCCAGCAGTCCAGTGGCGGAGACCCAGTACTTC
.	TRBJ2-7	TRBV11-2	.	CASGRTDGYEQYF	TGTGCCAGCGGAAGGACAGACGGCTACGAGCAGTACTTC
few	TRBJ2-1	TRBV11-2	TRBD2	CASSFEGISGRYNEQFF	TGTGCCAGCAGCTTTGAGGGTATTAGCGGGAGATACAATGAGCAGTTCTTC
.	TRBJ1-1	TRBV7-3	.	CASSPSQSRTEAFF	TGTGCCAGCAGCCCGTCACAGTCGCGGACTGAAGCTTTCTTT
.	TRBJ1-4	TRBV4-2	TRBD1	CASSQGQGAATNEKLFF	TGTGCCAGCAGCCAAGGACAGGGAGCGGCTACTAATGAAAAACTGTTTTTT
.	TRBJ1-5	TRBV6-6	.	CASSYRTGYLKPQHF	TGTGCCAGCAGTTACCGAACAGGTTATCTTAAGCCCCAGCATTTT
.	TRBJ1-3	TRBV30	.	CAWTHGAAGNTIYF	TGTGCCTGGACCCATGGGGCAGCCGGAAACACCATATATTTT
.	TRBJ1-6	TRBV30	.	CAWSVFGTPSYNSPLHF	TGTGCCTGGAGTGTTTTCGGGACACCCTCCTATAATTCACCCCTCCACTTT
once	TRBJ2-7	TRBV19	.	CASSMGDYEQYF	TGTGCCAGTAGTATGGGTGACTACGAGCAGTACTTC
.	TRBJ1-1	TRBV6-5	TRBD1	CASRSDRATNTEAFF	TGTGCCAGCAGGTCAGACAGGGCGACGAACACTGAAGCTTTCTTT
.	TRBJ1-5	TRBV24-1	.	CATSVLTGCENSNQPQHF	TGTGCCACCAGTGTCCTGACAGGTTGCGAGAATAGCAATCAGCCCCAGCATTTT
few	TRBJ1-2	TRBV5-1	.	CASSLEFRLQGPYGYTF	TGCGCCAGCAGCTTGGAGTTTAGGCTCCAGGGGCCCTATGGCTACACCTTC
.	TRBJ1-1	TRBV12-3/TRBV12-4	.	CASSFGGSTEAFF	TGTGCCAGCAGTTTTGGGGGCAGCACTGAAGCTTTCTTT
.	TRBJ2-2	TRBV11-3	.	CASSSGSTGELFF	TGTGCCAGCAGCTCGGGGAGCACCGGGGAGCTGTTTTTT
.	TRBJ2-5	TRBV5-1	.	CASSGTGTLGQETQYF	TGCGCCAGCAGCGGTACTGGGACGTTAGGCCAAGAGACCCAGTACTTC
.	TRBJ2-5	TRBV3-1/TRBV3-2	.	CASSQGIVSGSETQYF	TGTGCCAGCAGCCAAGGGATAGTCAGTGGGAGTGAGACCCAGTACTTC
.	TRBJ1-4	TRBV27	TRBD1	CATGTWDRESEKLFF	TGTGCCACCGGAACGTGGGACAGGGAAAGTGAAAAACTGTTTTTT
.	TRBJ2-7	TRBV11-3	.	CASSLASGISYEQYF	TGTGCCAGCAGCTTAGCGTCCGGGATCTCCTACGAGCAGTACTTC
.	TRBJ1-1	TRBV7-9	TRBD1	CASSGQGETEAFF	TGTGCCAGCAGTGGACAGGGTGAAACTGAAGCTTTCTTT
.	TRBJ2-7	TRBV10-2	.	CASRSGDYEQYF	TGCGCCAGCAGGTCTGGAGACTACGAGCAGTACTTC
.	TRBJ2-1	TRBV28	TRBD2	CASSPGPGGTYNEQFF	TGTGCCAGCAGTCCGGGTCCGGGGGGTACCTACAATGAGCAGTTCTTC
.	TRBJ1-4	TRBV6-5	.	CASSYDRNEKLFF	TGTGCCAGCAGTTACGACCGAAATGAAAAACTGTTTTTT
few	TRBJ2-7	TRBV4-2	TRBD1	CASSHTTGGVEQYF	TGTGCCAGCAGCCATACAACAGGGGGCGTCGAGCAGTACTTC
.	TRBJ2-3	TRBV5-4	TRBD1	CASSSKNRQGTDTQYF	TGTGCCAGCAGCTCAAAAAACAGACAGGGGACAGATACGCAGTATTTT
once	TRBJ1-1	TRBV10-3	TRBD1	CAIGEAGTGGLWPMNTEAFF	TGTGCCATCGGGGAGGCCGGGACAGGGGGCTTGTGGCCCATGAACACTGAAGCTTTCTTT
.	TRBJ1-6	TRBV6-9	.	CASVPGYNSPLHF	TGTGCCAGCGTGCCAGGGTATAATTCACCCCTCCACTTT
.	TRBJ2-1	TRBV19	.	CASSPVRDTQQFF	TGTGCCAGTAGTCCCGTTCGTGATACTCAGCAGTTCTTC
.	TRBJ1-1	TRBV5-5	.	CASSSTPQENTEAFF	TGTGCCAGCAGCAGCACCCCCCAGGAGAACACTGAAGCTTTCTTT
.	TRBJ2-7	TRBV15	TRBD2	CATSGWTSGMSYEQYF	TGTGCCACCAGCGGCTGGACTAGCGGGATGTCCTACGAGCAGTACTTC
.	TRBJ2-1	TRBV6-4	TRBD2	CASAASGVNEQFF	TGTGCCTCAGCGGCTAGCGGGGTGAATGAGCAGTTCTTC
.	TRBJ2-1	TRBV10-3	TRBD2	CAISGTSGSLEQFF	TGTGCCATCAGTGGGACTAGCGGGAGCCTCGAGCAGTTCTTC
.	TRBJ2-7	TRBV4-1	.	CASSQENEQYF	TGCGCCAGCAGCCAAGAAAACGAGCAGTACTTC
.	TRBJ1-2	TRBV4-1	TRBD1	CASSQVSGGAVGYTF	TGCGCCAGCAGCCAAGTTTCAGGGGGGGCTGTTGGCTACACCTTC
.	TRBJ2-1	TRBV7-9	TRBD2	CASSPPGLAESSYNEQFF	TGTGCCAGCAGCCCGCCCGGACTAGCCGAAAGCTCCTACAATGAGCAGTTCTTC
.	TRBJ2-5	TRBV7-9	.	CASSFNRIETQYF	TGTGCCAGCAGCTTTAACAGGATAGAGACCCAGTACTTC
once	TRBJ1-4	TRBV7-2	TRBD1	CASSLVGQGREKLFF	TGTGCCAGCAGCTTAGTCGGACAGGGGAGGGAAAAACTGTTTTTT
.	TRBJ2-2	TRBV5-4	TRBD2	CASSLGLAGNTGELFF	TGTGCCAGCAGCCTAGGACTAGCGGGAAACACCGGGGAGCTGTTTTTT
few	TRBJ1-1	TRBV7-9	TRBD1	CASSLRETGVEAFF	TGTGCCAGCAGCTTAAGGGAGACAGGGGTTGAAGCTTTCTTT
.	TRBJ1-4	TRBV7-8	.	CASSLTGSGGNNEKLFF	TGTGCCAGCAGCTTAACGGGTAGTGGCGGAAATAATGAAAAACTGTTTTTT
.	TRBJ1-2	TRBV25-1	.	CASSEFGLGLYSGYTF	TGTGCCAGCAGTGAATTCGGGCTGGGCTTGTATAGTGGCTACACCTTC
.	TRBJ2-1	TRBV10-3	TRBD2	CAISEPRGLAIYGNEQFF	TGTGCCATCAGTGAGCCTCGGGGACTAGCCATATACGGAAATGAGCAGTTCTTC
.	TRBJ2-5	TRBV7-8	TRBD1	CASSLAWTGSQETQYF	TGTGCCAGCAGCTTAGCGTGGACAGGGTCGCAAGAGACCCAGTACTTC
.	TRBJ2-7	TRBV11-2	.	CASSLDIGPSYEQYF	TGTGCCAGCAGCTTAGATATTGGGCCTTCCTACGAGCAGTACTTC
.	TRBJ2-5	TRBV19	TRBD2	CASSIGGRGQTQYF	TGTGCCAGTAGTATAGGCGGGAGGGGGCAGACCCAGTACTTC
.	TRBJ2-5	TRBV24-1	.	CATSLGTGGQETQYF	TGTGCCACCAGTCTCGGGACGGGTGGCCAAGAGACCCAGTACTTC
.	TRBJ2-7	TRBV7-2	.	CASSVPQGYEQYF	TGTGCCAGCAGCGTTCCACAGGGTTACGAGCAGTACTTC
.	TRBJ2-1	TRBV30	TRBD2	CAWSFQAGFYNEQFF	TGTGCCTGGAGCTTCCAAGCGGGGTTCTACAATGAGCAGTTCTTC
.	TRBJ2-5	TRBV10-3	.	CAISVGDETQYF	TGTGCCATCAGTGTCGGGGACGAGACCCAGTACTTC
.	TRBJ1-2	TRBV11-2	.	CASTSLLRGKGHGYTF	TGTGCCAGCACCTCCCTTCTTCGGGGCAAGGGCCATGGCTACACCTTC
.	TRBJ2-3	TRBV28	.	CASSLSLTDTQYF	TGTGCCAGCAGTTTATCACTCACAGATACGCAGTATTTT
few	TRBJ2-5	TRBV10-3	.	CAISESEIRVYF	TGTGCCATCAGTGAGTCTGAGATTAGGGTGTACTTC
.	TRBJ1-1	TRBV5-6	.	CASSFGGGNTEAFF	TGTGCCAGCAGCTTTGGGGGAGGGAACACTGAAGCTTTCTTT
.	TRBJ1-5	TRBV6-5	TRBD1	CASSLQGRGNQPQHF	TGTGCCAGCAGTCTACAGGGGAGGGGCAATCAGCCCCAGCATTTT
few	TRBJ1-1	TRBV28	.	CASSLGGAAFF	TGTGCCAGCAGTTTGGGGGGTGCAGCTTTCTTT
.	TRBJ1-5	TRBV19	TRBD1	CASSRGTGENQPQHF	TGTGCCAGTAGCAGAGGGACAGGGGAAAATCAGCCCCAGCATTTT